A selection of T cell receptor beta chains follows, all from one sample in a study of control samples from healthy donors and cancer patients. Only in-frame clones appear in the TCRdb table, and some are missing; sequencing was by immunoSEQ multiplex PCR. The sample consists of about 75,000 clones, about four fifths of them appearing once. Input material: blood. All receptors come from a man aged 50-60 years in good health. CDR3s include the opening cysteine and the closing phenylalanine or tryptophan. The order of the fields is V gene, clone size, J gene, D gene, CDR3 DNA, CDR3 protein. A D gene is named only where the DNA matches it firmly. Size is omitted from some rows. Given values are once, few, many or a class for expanded clones.

V gene: TRBV4-2
clone size: -
J gene: TRBJ2-1
D gene: -
CDR3 DNA: TGTGCCAGCAGCCAAGATCTCTGGTCATTTATGGTGGACAATGAGCAGTTCTTC
CDR3 protein: CASSQDLWSFMVDNEQFF

V gene: TRBV30
clone size: -
J gene: TRBJ1-1
D gene: -
CDR3 DNA: TGTGCCTGGAGCGTATCGGGTCTAGCTTTCTTT
CDR3 protein: CAWSVSGLAFF

V gene: TRBV24-1
clone size: -
J gene: TRBJ2-3
D gene: TRBD2
CDR3 DNA: TGTGCCACCAGTGAGCCGACTAGCGGGAGGGGTACAGATACGCAGTATTTT
CDR3 protein: CATSEPTSGRGTDTQYF

V gene: TRBV5-1
clone size: -
J gene: TRBJ2-5
D gene: -
CDR3 DNA: TGCGCCAGCAGCTTAACACCTAGGGCCCAAGAGACCCAGTACTTC
CDR3 protein: CASSLTPRAQETQYF

V gene: TRBV24-1
clone size: -
J gene: TRBJ2-3
D gene: -
CDR3 DNA: TGTGCCACCAGTGATTTTTGGGATACGCAGTATTTT
CDR3 protein: CATSDFWDTQYF

V gene: TRBV14
clone size: -
J gene: TRBJ2-5
D gene: TRBD2
CDR3 DNA: TGTGCCAGCAGCCAAGTGACTAGCGGGGGGGAGTACTTC
CDR3 protein: CASSQVTSGGEYF

V gene: TRBV7-3
clone size: few
J gene: TRBJ2-1
D gene: -
CDR3 DNA: TGTGCCAGCAGCCCCGACATTAGCTCCTACAATGAGCAGTTCTTC
CDR3 protein: CASSPDISSYNEQFF

V gene: TRBV11-2
clone size: -
J gene: TRBJ2-7
D gene: TRBD1
CDR3 DNA: TGTGCCAGCAGCCTCGTGGGACAGATATACGAGCAGTACTTC
CDR3 protein: CASSLVGQIYEQYF

V gene: TRBV19
clone size: -
J gene: TRBJ1-1
D gene: -
CDR3 DNA: TGTGCCAGTAGTATAAGGAGGGGTAACACTGAAGCTTTCTTT
CDR3 protein: CASSIRRGNTEAFF

V gene: TRBV5-1
clone size: -
J gene: TRBJ2-5
D gene: -
CDR3 DNA: TGCGCCAGCAGCTTGGGTAACACGGGGTTCGAGACCCAGTACTTC
CDR3 protein: CASSLGNTGFETQYF

V gene: TRBV6-5
clone size: -
J gene: TRBJ1-6
D gene: -
CDR3 DNA: TGTGCCAGCAGTTACGGGCGGCCCACCTCACCCCTCCACTTT
CDR3 protein: CASSYGRPTSPLHF

V gene: TRBV28
clone size: -
J gene: TRBJ1-1
D gene: -
CDR3 DNA: TGTGCCAGCAGTCCCCCGGTGACGGGCACTGAAGCTTTCTTT
CDR3 protein: CASSPPVTGTEAFF

V gene: TRBV18
clone size: -
J gene: TRBJ2-3
D gene: TRBD1
CDR3 DNA: TGTGCCAGCTCACCGCCTATACAGGGGCCCACAGATACGCAGTATTTT
CDR3 protein: CASSPPIQGPTDTQYF

V gene: TRBV9
clone size: -
J gene: TRBJ1-1
D gene: TRBD1
CDR3 DNA: TGTGCCAGCAGCGTCCTGGACAGGGGGCAAACTGAAGCTTTCTTT
CDR3 protein: CASSVLDRGQTEAFF

V gene: TRBV20-1
clone size: -
J gene: TRBJ2-7
D gene: TRBD2
CDR3 DNA: TGCAGTGCTAGTGACCTAGGTAGCGGGACCTACGAGCAGTACTTC
CDR3 protein: CSASDLGSGTYEQYF

V gene: TRBV27
clone size: -
J gene: TRBJ2-2
D gene: TRBD1
CDR3 DNA: TGTGCCAGCAGTAGGACAGGGGGCAATAGGAACACCGGGGAGCTGTTTTTT
CDR3 protein: CASSRTGGNRNTGELFF

V gene: TRBV4-2
clone size: once
J gene: TRBJ2-1
D gene: TRBD2
CDR3 DNA: TGTGCCAGCAGCCTAGGAGGGACTAGCGACAATGAGCAGTTCTTC
CDR3 protein: CASSLGGTSDNEQFF

V gene: TRBV21-1
clone size: -
J gene: TRBJ1-5
D gene: -
CDR3 DNA: TGTGCCAGCAGCAAAGGGGACAGTAACAATCAGCCCCAGCATTTT
CDR3 protein: CASSKGDSNNQPQHF

V gene: TRBV24-1
clone size: once
J gene: TRBJ2-1
D gene: -
CDR3 DNA: TGTGCAATCTGGGACTGGAGATACAATGAGCAGTTCTTC
CDR3 protein: CAIWDWRYNEQFF

V gene: TRBV19
clone size: -
J gene: TRBJ1-4
D gene: -
CDR3 DNA: TGTGCCAGTAGTATTGCCGGGAGATCAAATGAAAAACTGTTTTTT
CDR3 protein: CASSIAGRSNEKLFF

V gene: TRBV6-6
clone size: once
J gene: TRBJ1-2
D gene: TRBD1
CDR3 DNA: TGTGCCAGCAGTTACTTGGACAGGGGCGCCTATGGCTACACCTTC
CDR3 protein: CASSYLDRGAYGYTF

V gene: TRBV10-1
clone size: -
J gene: TRBJ2-7
D gene: -
CDR3 DNA: TGCGCCAGCAGTAAGTTCTACGAGCAGTACTTC
CDR3 protein: CASSKFYEQYF

V gene: TRBV10-3
clone size: -
J gene: TRBJ1-3
D gene: -
CDR3 DNA: TGTGCCATCAGTGAAGGGCCCCACACTGGAAACACCATATATTTT
CDR3 protein: CAISEGPHTGNTIYF

V gene: TRBV19
clone size: -
J gene: TRBJ1-2
D gene: TRBD1
CDR3 DNA: TGTGCCAGTAGAAGACAGGGAGTCGGTGGTAACTATGGCTACACCTTC
CDR3 protein: CASRRQGVGGNYGYTF

V gene: TRBV29-1
clone size: -
J gene: TRBJ2-5
D gene: TRBD1
CDR3 DNA: TGCAGCGTTGCCCCGTGGCAGGGGGCGGAGGTGACCCAGTACTTC
CDR3 protein: CSVAPWQGAEVTQYF

V gene: TRBV2
clone size: -
J gene: TRBJ2-7
D gene: TRBD2
CDR3 DNA: TGTGCCAGCAAATTTCGAGCGGGAAGCTCCTACGAGCAGTACTTC
CDR3 protein: CASKFRAGSSYEQYF

V gene: TRBV6-5
clone size: -
J gene: TRBJ2-3
D gene: -
CDR3 DNA: TGTGCCAGCAAAGGGCTCAACACAGATACGCAGTATTTT
CDR3 protein: CASKGLNTDTQYF

V gene: TRBV5-1
clone size: -
J gene: TRBJ1-2
D gene: -
CDR3 DNA: TGCGCCAGCAGCTTGGGGCAGGGGCAAGGAGGCTACACCTTC
CDR3 protein: CASSLGQGQGGYTF

V gene: TRBV29-1
clone size: -
J gene: TRBJ2-3
D gene: TRBD2
CDR3 DNA: TGCAGCGTTCTTGGGACTAGCGGGAGTACAGATACGCAGTATTTT
CDR3 protein: CSVLGTSGSTDTQYF

V gene: TRBV18
clone size: -
J gene: TRBJ2-1
D gene: -
CDR3 DNA: TGTGCCAGCTCAGACAGCGCAGTGGGTGAGCAGTTCTTC
CDR3 protein: CASSDSAVGEQFF

V gene: TRBV19
clone size: -
J gene: TRBJ2-7
D gene: TRBD1
CDR3 DNA: TGTGCCAGTAGTATAGAATTTAGGGGGCTGGACGAGCAGTACTTC
CDR3 protein: CASSIEFRGLDEQYF

V gene: TRBV28
clone size: -
J gene: TRBJ1-5
D gene: -
CDR3 DNA: TGTGCCAGCAGTTTAGGCAGTTCAAAACGGGTGACCCAGCATTTT
CDR3 protein: CASSLGSSKRVTQHF

V gene: TRBV5-1
clone size: -
J gene: TRBJ1-5
D gene: -
CDR3 DNA: TGCGCCAGCAGCTTGGACCCTAGCAATCAGCCCCAGCATTTT
CDR3 protein: CASSLDPSNQPQHF

V gene: TRBV30
clone size: -
J gene: TRBJ2-1
D gene: TRBD2
CDR3 DNA: TGTGCCTGCCCGCGGGAGAGCTCCTACAATGAGCAGTTCTTC
CDR3 protein: CACPRESSYNEQFF

V gene: TRBV12-3/TRBV12-4
clone size: -
J gene: TRBJ2-7
D gene: -
CDR3 DNA: TGTGCCAGCAGTTCGCGCGAGTCCCAGTACTTC
CDR3 protein: CASSSRESQYF

V gene: TRBV5-1
clone size: -
J gene: TRBJ2-7
D gene: TRBD1
CDR3 DNA: TGCGCCAGCAGCGTGGACAGGGCGGGGGAGCAGTACTTC
CDR3 protein: CASSVDRAGEQYF

V gene: TRBV6-5
clone size: -
J gene: TRBJ1-3
D gene: -
CDR3 DNA: TGTGCCAGCAGTTACTCAGCTTTTAAGCTAGGGGACACCATATATTTT
CDR3 protein: CASSYSAFKLGDTIYF

V gene: TRBV6-4
clone size: -
J gene: TRBJ2-1
D gene: TRBD2
CDR3 DNA: TGTGCCAGCAGTGACGTAGGACTAGCGGGAGGGGATGAGCAGTTCTTC
CDR3 protein: CASSDVGLAGGDEQFF

V gene: TRBV7-2
clone size: -
J gene: TRBJ2-1
D gene: -
CDR3 DNA: TGTGCCAGCAGCTTAGAGGGGGGTTCCTACAATGAGCAGTTCTTC
CDR3 protein: CASSLEGGSYNEQFF

V gene: TRBV18
clone size: -
J gene: TRBJ2-6
D gene: -
CDR3 DNA: TGTGCCAGCTCACTGGGCGGTGGGGCCAACGTCCTGACTTTC
CDR3 protein: CASSLGGGANVLTF

V gene: TRBV6-5
clone size: -
J gene: TRBJ2-4
D gene: -
CDR3 DNA: TGTGCCAGCAGTTACTCCTCGGGAAACATTCAGTACTTC
CDR3 protein: CASSYSSGNIQYF

V gene: TRBV19
clone size: -
J gene: TRBJ1-5
D gene: -
CDR3 DNA: TGTGCCAGTAGGCAGGAACATAGCAATCAGCCCCAGCATTTT
CDR3 protein: CASRQEHSNQPQHF

V gene: TRBV20-1
clone size: -
J gene: TRBJ1-2
D gene: TRBD1
CDR3 DNA: TGCAGTGCTAGTGCAGGGGGCGGCTATGGCTACACCTTC
CDR3 protein: CSASAGGGYGYTF

V gene: TRBV14
clone size: -
J gene: TRBJ2-3
D gene: -
CDR3 DNA: TGTGCCAGCAGCCAAGCTAGCGTCACAGATACGCAGTATTTT
CDR3 protein: CASSQASVTDTQYF

V gene: TRBV6-5
clone size: -
J gene: TRBJ1-2
D gene: -
CDR3 DNA: TGTGCCAGCAGTACAGGGATCGATGGCTACACCTTC
CDR3 protein: CASSTGIDGYTF

V gene: TRBV18
clone size: -
J gene: TRBJ2-7
D gene: TRBD1
CDR3 DNA: TGTGCCAGCTCACCACAAGTTCCGACAGGGACATACGAGCAGTACTTC
CDR3 protein: CASSPQVPTGTYEQYF

V gene: TRBV18
clone size: -
J gene: TRBJ2-7
D gene: TRBD2
CDR3 DNA: TGTGCCAGCTCACCGTCCGGGACGGGGGGACTAGAGCAGTACTTC
CDR3 protein: CASSPSGTGGLEQYF

V gene: TRBV29-1
clone size: -
J gene: TRBJ2-1
D gene: -
CDR3 DNA: TGCAGCGTGGGAGTCGGTGACAATGAGCAGTTCTTC
CDR3 protein: CSVGVGDNEQFF

V gene: TRBV7-9
clone size: -
J gene: TRBJ2-1
D gene: -
CDR3 DNA: TGTGCCAGCAGGCGTGCTAGCGACAAGGGGATTTACAATGAGCAGTTCTTC
CDR3 protein: CASRRASDKGIYNEQFF

V gene: TRBV24-1
clone size: -
J gene: TRBJ1-2
D gene: -
CDR3 DNA: TGTGCCACCAGTGAAGGGGACGGCCCTAACTATGGCTACACCTTC
CDR3 protein: CATSEGDGPNYGYTF

V gene: TRBV24-1
clone size: -
J gene: TRBJ1-1
D gene: -
CDR3 DNA: TGTGCCACCAGTGGGGCTATGAACACTGAAGCTTTCTTT
CDR3 protein: CATSGAMNTEAFF

V gene: TRBV4-3
clone size: -
J gene: TRBJ1-1
D gene: -
CDR3 DNA: TGCGCCAGCAGCCGATCGGGGGGAGACACTGAAGCTTTCTTT
CDR3 protein: CASSRSGGDTEAFF

V gene: TRBV15
clone size: -
J gene: TRBJ1-2
D gene: TRBD1
CDR3 DNA: TGTGCCACCAGCAGAAGAGATGTGGGACAGGGCCTCTATACCTACACCTTC
CDR3 protein: CATSRRDVGQGLYTYTF

V gene: TRBV28
clone size: once
J gene: TRBJ2-2
D gene: -
CDR3 DNA: TGTGCCAGCAGCCGGGACTTCAGAAGGGAGCTGTTTTTT
CDR3 protein: CASSRDFRRELFF

V gene: TRBV11-3
clone size: -
J gene: TRBJ2-5
D gene: TRBD1
CDR3 DNA: TGTGCCAGCAGCCCCCGGACAGGGGGCGTTTCGAAGACCCAGTACTTC
CDR3 protein: CASSPRTGGVSKTQYF

V gene: TRBV6-5
clone size: -
J gene: TRBJ1-2
D gene: -
CDR3 DNA: TGTGCCAGCAGCCTAACCCTGAACAGGGCCTATGGCTACACCTTC
CDR3 protein: CASSLTLNRAYGYTF

V gene: TRBV6-2/TRBV6-3
clone size: -
J gene: TRBJ1-2
D gene: -
CDR3 DNA: TGTGCCAGCAGTTACGGGACTATATCAGGGACTAACTATGGCTACACCTTC
CDR3 protein: CASSYGTISGTNYGYTF

V gene: TRBV27
clone size: -
J gene: TRBJ1-3
D gene: -
CDR3 DNA: TGTGCCAGCAGCCTCTGGGGGGCCTCTGGAAACACCATATATTTT
CDR3 protein: CASSLWGASGNTIYF